The TCR beta chain under discussion was sequenced for a study of blood T cells in healthy people across ages. This clonotype has just one count. Together with a sample-barcoded 5' primer, a J-beta primer mix was included in a second PCR lasting roughly 6 to 12 cycles. TCRdb ran MiXCR on the 5' RACE reads and lists one entry per CDR3 protein. The sample shows 1.5 million to 2 million distinct CDR3 sequences, about 30% of them seen only once. The CDR3 has 14 residues. The germline gives CDR1 SQVTM, CDR2 ANQGSEA. This sequence originates from a woman younger than 45 in good health. The chain recombines TRBV29-1 with TRBJ2-7; 12 positions match TRBD1. The end of the DNA is better explained by TRBJ2-5, so the J call may be wrong. The specimen was blood. In DNA, the CDR3 is TGCAGCGTTGCCGGGACAGGGGGCCGAGAGACCCAGTACTTC. This encodes CSVAGTGGRETQYF.